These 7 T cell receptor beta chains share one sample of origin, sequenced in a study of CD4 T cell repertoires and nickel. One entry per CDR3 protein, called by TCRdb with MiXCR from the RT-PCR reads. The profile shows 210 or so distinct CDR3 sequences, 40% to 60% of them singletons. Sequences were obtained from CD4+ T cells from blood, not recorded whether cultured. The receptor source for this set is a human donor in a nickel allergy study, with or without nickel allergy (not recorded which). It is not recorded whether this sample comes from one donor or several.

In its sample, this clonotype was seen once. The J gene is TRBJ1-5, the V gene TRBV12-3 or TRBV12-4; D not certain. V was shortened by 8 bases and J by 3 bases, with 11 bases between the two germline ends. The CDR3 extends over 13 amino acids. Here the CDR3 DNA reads TGTGCCAGCTGGAAGGGCCCCAATCAGCCCCAGCATTTT. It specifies CASWKGPNQPQHF.

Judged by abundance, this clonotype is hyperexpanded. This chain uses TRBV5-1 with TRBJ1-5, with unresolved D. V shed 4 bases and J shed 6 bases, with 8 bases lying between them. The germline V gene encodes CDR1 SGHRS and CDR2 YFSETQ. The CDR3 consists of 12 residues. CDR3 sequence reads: CASSMNGQPQHF. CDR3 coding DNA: TGCGCCAGCAGCATGAACGGTCAGCCCCAGCATTTT.

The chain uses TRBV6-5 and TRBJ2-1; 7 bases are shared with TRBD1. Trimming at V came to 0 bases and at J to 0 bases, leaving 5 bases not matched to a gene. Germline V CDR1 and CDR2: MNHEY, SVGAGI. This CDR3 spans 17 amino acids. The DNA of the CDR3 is TGTGCCAGCAGTTACTCGCGAGGGGGCGCCTCCTACAATGAGCAGTTCTTC. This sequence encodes CASSYSRGGASYNEQFF.

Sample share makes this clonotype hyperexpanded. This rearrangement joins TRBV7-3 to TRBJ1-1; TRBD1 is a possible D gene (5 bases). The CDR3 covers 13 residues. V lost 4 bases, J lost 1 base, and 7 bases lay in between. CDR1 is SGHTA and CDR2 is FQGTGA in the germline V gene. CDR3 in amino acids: CASSWTPNTEAFF. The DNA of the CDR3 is TGTGCCAGCAGCTGGACACCGAACACTGAAGCTTTCTTT.

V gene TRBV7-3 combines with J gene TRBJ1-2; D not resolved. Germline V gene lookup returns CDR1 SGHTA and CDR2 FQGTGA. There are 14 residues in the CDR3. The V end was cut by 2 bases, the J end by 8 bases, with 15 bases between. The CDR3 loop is CASSLDRAGEGYTF. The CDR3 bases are TGTGCCAGCAGCTTAGATCGGGCCGGAGAGGGCTACACCTTC.

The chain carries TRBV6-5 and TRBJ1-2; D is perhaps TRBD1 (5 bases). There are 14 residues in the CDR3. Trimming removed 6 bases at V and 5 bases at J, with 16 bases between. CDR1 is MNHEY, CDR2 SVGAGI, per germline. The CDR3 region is CASRPTPGGYGYTF. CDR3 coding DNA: TGTGCCAGCAGACCGACCCCCGGGGGATATGGCTACACCTTC.

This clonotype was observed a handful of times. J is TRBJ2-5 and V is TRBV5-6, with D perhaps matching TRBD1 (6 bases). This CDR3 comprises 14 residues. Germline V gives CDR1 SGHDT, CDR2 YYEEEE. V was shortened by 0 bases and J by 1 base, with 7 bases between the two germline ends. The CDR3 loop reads CASSLVRGQETQYF. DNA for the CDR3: TGTGCCAGCAGCTTGGTCAGGGGCCAAGAGACCCAGTACTTC.